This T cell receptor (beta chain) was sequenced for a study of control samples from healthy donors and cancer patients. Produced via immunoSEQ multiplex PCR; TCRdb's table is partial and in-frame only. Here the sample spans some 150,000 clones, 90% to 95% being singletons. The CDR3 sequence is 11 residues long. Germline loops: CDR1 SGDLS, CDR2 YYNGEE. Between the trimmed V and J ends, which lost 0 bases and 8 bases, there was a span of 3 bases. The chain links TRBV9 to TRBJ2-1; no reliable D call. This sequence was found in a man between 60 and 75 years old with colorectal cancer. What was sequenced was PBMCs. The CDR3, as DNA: TGTGCCAGCAGCGTAGGGCATGAGCAGTTCTTC. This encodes CASSVGHEQFF.